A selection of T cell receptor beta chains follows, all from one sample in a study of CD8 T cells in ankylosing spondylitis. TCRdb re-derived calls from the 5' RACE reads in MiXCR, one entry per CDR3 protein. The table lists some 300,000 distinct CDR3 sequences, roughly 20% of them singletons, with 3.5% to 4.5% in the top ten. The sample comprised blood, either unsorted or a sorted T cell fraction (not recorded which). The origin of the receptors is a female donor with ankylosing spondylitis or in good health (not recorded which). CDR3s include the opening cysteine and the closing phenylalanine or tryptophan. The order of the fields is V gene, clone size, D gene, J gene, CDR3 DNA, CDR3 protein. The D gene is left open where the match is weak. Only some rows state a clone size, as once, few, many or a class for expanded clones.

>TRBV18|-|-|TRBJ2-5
TGTGCCAGCTCTCCTATGGGGGACCAAGAGACCCAGTACTTC
CASSPMGDQETQYF
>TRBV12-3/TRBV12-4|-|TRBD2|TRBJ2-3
TGTGCCAGCAGCTTTTTAGGACTAGCCCCAGATACGCAGTATTTT
CASSFLGLAPDTQYF
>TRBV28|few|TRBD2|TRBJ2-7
TGTGCCAGCCTTAGCGGGAGGCCCAACGAGCAGTACTTC
CASLSGRPNEQYF
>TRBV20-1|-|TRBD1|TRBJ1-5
TGCAGTGCCTCGCAGGGGGCTGCGCAGCCCCAGCATTTT
CSASQGAAQPQHF
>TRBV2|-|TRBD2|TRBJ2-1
TGTGCCAGCAGGTTAGCGGGAGGTGTCTCCTACAATGAGCAGTTCTTC
CASRLAGGVSYNEQFF
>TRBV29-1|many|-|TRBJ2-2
TGCAGCGTTGAGAGTGCCGGGGAGCTGTTTTTT
CSVESAGELFF
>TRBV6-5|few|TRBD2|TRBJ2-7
TGTGCCAGCAGCTTACTAAGCGGGAGGAACTCCTACGAGCAGTACTTC
CASSLLSGRNSYEQYF
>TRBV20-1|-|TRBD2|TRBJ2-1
TGCAGTGCGCCCGGGACTAGCGGGGGACCCCGCACTGAGCAGTTCTTC
CSAPGTSGGPRTEQFF
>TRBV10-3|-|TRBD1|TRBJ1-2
TGTGCCATCAGTCTTTCGACAGGGGTGGGAGGCTACACCTTC
CAISLSTGVGGYTF
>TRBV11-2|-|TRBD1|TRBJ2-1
TGTGCCAGCAGCTTGGGACAGGGGGGACGTGAGCAGTTCTTC
CASSLGQGGREQFF
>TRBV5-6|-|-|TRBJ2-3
TGTGCCAGCAGCTTCAGGGGATCGAGAGATACGCAGTATTTT
CASSFRGSRDTQYF
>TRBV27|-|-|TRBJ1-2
TGTGCCAGCAGTTTATCTTGGGCCCTAAGGGAGAGCGATGGCTACACCTTC
CASSLSWALRESDGYTF
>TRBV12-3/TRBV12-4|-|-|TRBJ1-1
TGTGCCAGCAGTACAGTGATGAACACTGAAGCTTTCTTT
CASSTVMNTEAFF
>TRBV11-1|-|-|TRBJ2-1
TGTGCCAGCAGTTATCCCGGGACCCCCAAAGAAAGCTCCTACAATGAGCAGTTCTTC
CASSYPGTPKESSYNEQFF
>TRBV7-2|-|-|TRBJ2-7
TGTGCCAGCAGCTTAGCTAAGGCCCGGGACCCCTACGAGCAGTACTTC
CASSLAKARDPYEQYF
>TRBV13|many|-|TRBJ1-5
TGTGCCAGCAGCTTCCAGAATCAGCCCCAGCATTTT
CASSFQNQPQHF
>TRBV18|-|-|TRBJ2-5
TGTGCCAGCTCACCACGGCATGTGCAGGAGACCCAGTACTTC
CASSPRHVQETQYF
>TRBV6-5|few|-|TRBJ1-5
TGTGCCAGCAGTTACTCGGGGGACACAAATCAGCCCCAGCATTTT
CASSYSGDTNQPQHF
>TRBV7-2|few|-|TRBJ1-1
TGTGCCAGCAGCTTAGACCCCATTATCACTGAAGCTTTCTTT
CASSLDPIITEAFF
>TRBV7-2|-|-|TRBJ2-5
TGTGCCAGCAGCTCTACCCTTGAGACCCAAGAGACCCAGTACTTC
CASSSTLETQETQYF
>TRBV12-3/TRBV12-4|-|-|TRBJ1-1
TGTGCCAGCAGGCGGGGGGAGGGGTTTGAAGCTTTCTTT
CASRRGEGFEAFF
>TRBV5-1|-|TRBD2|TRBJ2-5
TGCGCCAGCAGCGCCCCGGATAGCGGGAGTTTGGAGACCCAGTACTTC
CASSAPDSGSLETQYF
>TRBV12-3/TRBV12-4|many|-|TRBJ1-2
TGTGCCAGCAGTCCCCCCCGCACCTTC
CASSPPRTF
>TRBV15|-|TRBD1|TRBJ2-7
TGTGCCACCAGCCGAACAGGGGGATACTCCTACGAGCAGTACTTC
CATSRTGGYSYEQYF
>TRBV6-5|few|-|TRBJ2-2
TGTGCCAGCAGTTACCGCGCCGGGGAGCTGTTTTTT
CASSYRAGELFF
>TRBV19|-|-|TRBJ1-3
TGTGCCAGCCAACCCCTCTTCTTCGGGACAAGTGGAAACACCATATATTTT
CASQPLFFGTSGNTIYF
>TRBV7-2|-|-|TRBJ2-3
TGTGCCAGCAGCTTCACTAGTGCCCCTCACCACCCACAGTATTTT
CASSFTSAPHHPQYF
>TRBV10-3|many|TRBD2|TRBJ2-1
TGTGCCGCGAGACTAGCGGACTACAATGAGCAGTTCTTC
CAARLADYNEQFF
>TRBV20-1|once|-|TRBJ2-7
TGCAGTGCTTCCAGCGGGTCCTACGAGCAGTACTTC
CSASSGSYEQYF